This T cell receptor (beta chain) is drawn from a study of early T cells in non-severe SARS-CoV-2 infection. The CDR3 runs to 13 residues. V dropped 2 bases and J dropped 10 bases, with 16 bases sitting between them. Per the germline V gene, CDR1 is SGDLS and CDR2 is YYNGEE. TCRdb redid the calling of the 5' RACE reads with MiXCR, one entry per CDR3 protein. The table has about 83,000 distinct CDR3 sequences, around 12% seen once. Source material: whole blood. The chain combines TRBV9 with TRBJ2-7; unclear D gene. The source of this sequence is an adult who was a healthcare worker with PCR-confirmed SARS-CoV-2 infection or an uninfected control (not recorded which). In DNA, the CDR3 is TGTGCCAGCAGCGTCAGACTCGACACGGAACAGTACTTC. This gives the protein CASSVRLDTEQYF.